These 17 T cell receptor beta chains share one sample of origin, sequenced in a study of cytomegalovirus exposure and HLA in healthy donors (dated by TCRdb to the late 2010s). Library preparation employed the immunoSEQ multiplex PCR assay. For the multiplex PCR, a mixture combining 60 forward primers for TCR Vbeta segments and 13 reverse primers for TCR Jbeta segments was used. In TCRdb, the immuneACCESS table is reduced to in-frame sequences with V and J assigned. These tables do not hold every clone; where another copy was compared, an unresolved V gene accounts for under half, and the others remain unexplained. This sample comprises 180,000 or so clones, roughly 79% of them detected only once. Of the sample, just under 5% falls within the top ten clones. The source material was PBMCs. The receptors here all came from a woman between 18 and 29 years old in good health and CMV-seropositive.

This clone was counted once. The V and J genes are TRBV7-3 and TRBJ2-1, with a tentative D call TRBD2 (6 bases). There are 15 residues in the CDR3. Trimming took off 1 base at V and 9 bases at J, with 16 bases between the two ends. In germline, CDR1 is SGHTA, CDR2 FQGTGA. The chain's CDR3 is CASSLIGTEVAEQFF. The CDR3 DNA follows: TGTGCCAGCAGCTTAATTGGGACTGAAGTTGCTGAGCAGTTCTTC.

This clone was found once. The chain employs TRBV11-2 and TRBJ1-1; weak D call: TRBD1 (5 bases). There are 15 residues in the CDR3. The germline gives CDR1 SGHAT, CDR2 FQNNGV. V was shortened by 3 bases and J by 7 bases, with 18 bases between the two germline ends. For the CDR3, the DNA is TGTGCCAGCAGCTTTACGTATCGGGAGGGGAATGAAGCTTTCTTT. This codes for CASSFTYREGNEAFF.

The rearrangement uses TRBV13 and TRBJ1-1; TRBD1 might be the D (5 bases). Germline values: CDR1 PRHDT, CDR2 FYEKMQ (reference sequence). Trimming stripped 5 bases from V and 6 bases from J, with 13 bases between. The CDR3 spans 13 residues. The CDR3 nucleotides are TGTGCCAGCAGCCAGGGAGGGGTTCCTGAAGCTTTCTTT. Translating it yields CASSQGGVPEAFF.

The chain has TRBV18 and TRBJ2-7; maybe TRBD1 (6 bases). V dropped 3 bases and J dropped 3 bases, with 12 bases sitting between them. There are 14 residues in the CDR3. The V gene's germline CDR1 is KGHSH and CDR2 LQKENI. The CDR3 DNA reads TGTGCCAGCTCACCCCGGGACAAAGACTACGAGCAGTACTTC. The encoded protein is CASSPRDKDYEQYF.

This clone has just a few counts. V and J are TRBV27 and TRBJ2-1, with 9 bases lining up with TRBD2. The CDR3 is 14 residues long. The germline CDR1 and CDR2 sequences are MNHEY and SMNVEV (reference sequence). The V segment lost 9 bases and the J segment 3 bases; nucleotides outside the gene matches: 6. The CDR3 loop reads CASLRRGGYNEQFF. The DNA of the CDR3 is TGTGCCAGTTTAAGGCGGGGGGGCTACAATGAGCAGTTCTTC.

V usage is TRBV9 and J usage is TRBJ2-6, with D unclear. Deletions cut 5 bases from V and 0 bases from J, with 6 bases between. CDR1 and CDR2 from the germline V gene are SGDLS and YYNGEE. The CDR3 has 14 residues. This chain's CDR3 is CASRGHSGANVLTF. The CDR3 DNA reads TGTGCCAGCAGGGGCCACTCTGGGGCCAACGTCCTGACTTTC.

This clone was observed a few times. This sequence joins TRBV5-4 and TRBJ2-5; TRBD1 matches at 7 bases. CDR3 size: 16 residues. The germline V gene encodes CDR1 SGHNT and CDR2 YYREEE (reference sequence). The J segment lost 3 bases and the V segment lost 3 bases, leaving 11 bases of the junction unmatched. The CDR3 coding sequence is TGTGCCAGCAGCTCGCCCGACGGGACAGCGGAAGAGACCCAGTACTTC. It codes for CASSSPDGTAEETQYF.

The chain uses TRBV5-4 and TRBJ2-6; D unclear. There are 15 residues in the CDR3. The V gene's germline CDR1 is SGHNT and CDR2 YYREEE (reference sequence). The V gene lost 1 base and the J gene lost 0 bases, with 5 bases spanning the gap. The CDR3 sequence: CASSLQVSGANVLTF. The CDR3 bases are TGTGCCAGCAGCTTGCAGGTCTCTGGGGCCAACGTCCTGACTTTC.

The chain links TRBV6-5 to TRBJ2-1; 8 nucleotides align to TRBD1. The CDR3 has 13 amino acids. The trim removed 8 bases at V and 9 bases at J, leaving 9 bases unmatched. The germline gives CDR1 MNHEY, CDR2 SVGAGI. The CDR3 spells CASQDRGFGEQFF. The CDR3 coding sequence is TGTGCCAGCCAAGACAGGGGCTTTGGTGAGCAGTTCTTC.

J is TRBJ2-5 and V is TRBV5-4, with 8 bases matching TRBD2. Trimming removed 5 bases from V and 5 bases from J; junction bases left unmatched: 5. Germline V gene lookup returns CDR1 SGHNT and CDR2 YYREEE (reference sequence). This CDR3 region has 13 residues. In DNA, the CDR3 is TGTGCCAGCAGGGCCCGGGGGGGGGAGACCCAGTACTTC. As protein: CASRARGGETQYF.

The chain carries TRBV18 and TRBJ1-6, with no clear D. The V end lost 2 bases, the J end lost 5 bases, and 16 bases lay between the germline ends. The length of the CDR3 is 17 residues. Germline CDR1 KGHSH, CDR2 LQKENI. CDR3 protein: CASSPLPSDGNNSPLHF. The CDR3 nucleotides read TGTGCCAGCTCACCATTGCCCTCTGACGGGAATAATTCACCCCTCCACTTT.

The V gene is TRBV7-2, the J gene TRBJ2-7; D unclear. The CDR3 has 13 amino acids. Germline lookup yields CDR1 SGHTA and CDR2 FQGNSA. Between the trimmed V and J ends, which lost 5 bases and 0 bases, there was a span of 8 bases. The CDR3 coding sequence is TGTGCCAGCAGCACCTATAGCTCCTACGAGCAGTACTTC. Its protein product is CASSTYSSYEQYF.

This clone was observed once. V gene TRBV6-1 combines with J gene TRBJ1-2; 8 nucleotides align to TRBD1. The CDR3 totals 14 residues. The germline gives CDR1 MNHNS, CDR2 SASEGT. Trimming at V came to 6 bases and at J to 5 bases, leaving 8 bases not matched to a gene. CDR3 region: CASSRNRGDYGYTF. The CDR3 coding sequence is TGTGCCAGCAGCAGAAACAGGGGGGATTATGGCTACACCTTC.

The V call is TRBV7-8, the J call TRBJ2-3; 7 positions agree with TRBD2. Unmatched junction bases numbered 10, after V lost 2 bases and J lost 2 bases. This CDR3 has 17 amino acids. Germline lookup yields CDR1 SGHVS and CDR2 FQNEAQ. The CDR3 spells CASSLHSTGGATDTQYF. DNA of the CDR3: TGTGCCAGCAGCTTACATTCTACGGGGGGTGCCACAGATACGCAGTATTTT.

This chain links TRBV6-5 with TRBJ2-5; 7 bases line up with TRBD2. The J call may be faulty, since TRBJ2-7 better matches the DNA end. Germline V gene sequence: CDR1 MNHEY, CDR2 SVGAGI. There are 14 residues in the CDR3. As DNA, the CDR3 is TGTGCCAGCAGGGCCCAGCGGGACTCCTACGAGCAGTACTTC. It specifies CASRAQRDSYEQYF.

The chain recombines TRBV6-4 with TRBJ2-2; the match to TRBD2 covers 7 bases. Germline V lookup: CDR1 MRHNA, CDR2 SNTAGT. Trimming took 2 bases from V and 3 from J; bases not matched to a gene: 3. CDR3 length: 15 residues. This CDR3 reads CASSDGGGDTGELFF. The DNA of the CDR3 is TGTGCCAGCAGTGACGGTGGGGGGGACACCGGGGAGCTGTTTTTT.

The rearrangement links TRBV5-1 to TRBJ1-1; unclear D gene. Germline V gene sequence: CDR1 SGHRS, CDR2 YFSETQ. This CDR3 is built from 13 residues. Trimming cost V 5 bases and J 1 base, with 9 bases left between them. CDR3 region: CASRKAGNTEAFF. CDR3 in DNA: TGCGCCAGCAGGAAGGCGGGGAACACTGAAGCTTTCTTT.